Below are 16 T cell receptor beta chains sequenced from a single sample in a study of T cells after yellow fever vaccination. MiXCR, applied by TCRdb to the 5' RACE reads, yields one record per CDR3 protein. Counted here are 20,000 to 25,000 distinct CDR3 sequences, roughly 3.2% occurring once; the ten biggest clones make up 0.98%. The material was PBMCs, either bulk or a sorted T-cell subset (CD4+, CD8+, memory, or dextramer-sorted; not recorded which), obtained about 49 days after the first yellow fever vaccination. The receptors here all came from a man between 18 and 35 years old who received the YFV17D yellow fever vaccine.

This clonotype was seen many times. The DNA of the CDR3 is TGTGCCAGCAGTTTGAACAGGGGGGTAGGCTACACCTTC. Its translation: CASSLNRGVGYTF. The chain carries TRBV12-3 or TRBV12-4 and TRBJ1-2; 8 bases are shared with TRBD1. This CDR3 spans 13 amino acids. The trim removed 3 bases at V and 8 bases at J, leaving 5 bases unmatched.

This clonotype was detected many times. The rearrangement links TRBV5-1 to TRBJ2-7, with D perhaps TRBD1 (6 bases). The CDR3 runs to 15 residues. V shed 4 bases and J shed 1 base, with 15 bases lying between them. The germline V gene encodes CDR1 SGHRS and CDR2 YFSETQ. CDR3 region: CASSGTGLKSYEQYF. CDR3 DNA sequence: TGCGCCAGCAGCGGAACAGGGTTGAAGTCCTACGAGCAGTACTTC.

This clonotype was recorded many times. This chain links TRBV7-2 with TRBJ2-5, with TRBD2 as a possible D gene (6 bases). With 5 bases removed from V and 7 bases from J, the gap between germline ends came to 20 bases. The CDR3 is 15 amino acids. Germline CDR1 reads SGHTA; CDR2 reads FQGNSA. The CDR3 loop is CASSTRSGSPGTQYF. The CDR3 nucleotides read TGTGCCAGCAGCACAAGATCCGGGAGCCCGGGGACCCAGTACTTC.

Many counts were recorded for this clonotype. The chain is built from TRBV30 and TRBJ1-4; D ambiguous. The CDR3 runs 14 residues. CDR1 and CDR2 from the germline V gene are GTSNPN and SVGIG (reference sequence). The ends were cut back, 2 bases at V and 7 bases at J, with 14 bases in the middle. The CDR3 nucleotides read TGTGCCTGGAGTCCAGTCCCGTCTGGTGAAAAACTGTTTTTT. Amino acid sequence: CAWSPVPSGEKLFF.

This clonotype was seen at least ten times. The chain employs TRBV11-3 and TRBJ2-1; D perhaps matches TRBD1 (5 bases). Trimming took off 6 bases at V and 6 bases at J, with 12 bases between the two ends. The CDR3 contains 13 residues. The germline V gene encodes CDR1 SGHNT and CDR2 YENEEA. This CDR3 reads CASSPFDSNEQFF. DNA for the CDR3: TGTGCCAGCAGTCCTTTCGACAGCAATGAGCAGTTCTTC.

This clonotype was detected many times. This rearrangement joins TRBV12-3 or TRBV12-4 to TRBJ1-1; possible D gene TRBD1, 6 bases. Deletions cut 5 bases from V and 11 bases from J, with 18 bases between. This CDR3 is 13 amino acids long. CDR3 residues: CASSRTGALGAFF. The CDR3 coding sequence is TGTGCCAGCAGTCGGACGGGGGCACTGGGGGCTTTCTTT.

In its sample, this clonotype was seen many times. V is TRBV7-2 and J is TRBJ1-4, with D perhaps TRBD1 (5 bases). Germline CDR1 reads SGHTA; CDR2 reads FQGNSA. With 4 bases removed from V and 4 bases from J, the gap between germline ends came to 13 bases. The CDR3 loop spans 15 amino acids. The CDR3 DNA is TGTGCCAGCAGCTACCAGGGTCGGAGTAATGAAAAACTGTTTTTT. Translated, it gives CASSYQGRSNEKLFF. The full variable domain, completed using reference TRBV7-2 and TRBJ1-4, is GAGVSQSPSNKVTEKGKDVELRCDPISGHTALYWYRQSLGQGLEFLIYFQGNSAPDKSGLPSDRFSAERTGGSVSTLTIQRTQQEDSAVYLCASSYQGRSNEKLFFGSGTQLSVL.

In its sample, this clonotype was seen many times. The chain recombines TRBV6-2 or TRBV6-3 with TRBJ2-1; D perhaps matches TRBD2 (7 bases). The CDR3 runs to 16 residues. V lost 5 bases to trimming and J lost 1 base, with 15 bases between them. Germline V gene data show CDR1 as MNHEY and CDR2 as SVGEGT. The CDR3 sequence: CASSTPRGGSYNEQFF. The CDR3 DNA is TGTGCCAGCAGTACACCAAGGGGGGGATCCTACAATGAGCAGTTCTTC.

This clonotype has ten or more counts. The rearrangement uses TRBV19 and TRBJ1-5, with a possible D match to TRBD1 (5 bases). The germline V gene has CDR1 LNHDA and CDR2 SQIVND (reference sequence). V was cut by 5 bases and J by 6 bases, with 14 bases left in between. This CDR3 is 14 amino acids long. The CDR3 is CASSEQNRLQPQHF. The DNA of the CDR3 is TGTGCCAGTAGTGAACAGAACAGGCTTCAGCCCCAGCATTTT.

This clonotype has at least ten counts. CDR3 amino acids: CASSGAGAANTGELFF. In DNA, the CDR3 is TGTGCCAGCTCCGGGGCGGGGGCGGCGAACACCGGGGAGCTGTTTTTT. V usage is TRBV6-6 and J usage is TRBJ2-2; a weak D match, TRBD2 (7 bases). The CDR3 runs 16 residues. Germline values: CDR1 MNHNY, CDR2 SVGAGI (reference sequence). V lost 8 bases and J 0 bases, leaving 16 bases between the germline ends.

This clonotype has a count of ten or more. This chain joins TRBV10-3 and TRBJ2-1, with 11 bases identical to TRBD2. The CDR3 runs 16 residues. Germline loops: CDR1 ENHRY, CDR2 SYGVKD. V shed 4 bases and J 8 bases; nucleotides not matched to a gene: 10. The CDR3 sequence: CAISGPSGGIPDEQFF. In DNA form, the CDR3 reads TGTGCCATCAGTGGGCCTAGCGGGGGGATACCGGATGAGCAGTTCTTC.

This clonotype was counted many times. V gene TRBV20-1 combines with J gene TRBJ1-1, with a possible D match to TRBD1 (5 bases). With 5 bases removed from V and 4 bases from J, the gap between germline ends came to 11 bases. The length of the CDR3 is 12 residues. Germline values: CDR1 DFQATT, CDR2 SNEGSKA (reference sequence). The CDR3 loop reads CSAYRILTEAFF. CDR3 DNA: TGCAGTGCTTACAGGATTCTCACTGAAGCTTTCTTT.

This clonotype has at least ten counts. The chain links TRBV6-2 or TRBV6-3 to TRBJ1-1; D not resolved. Trimming left V 0 bases short and J 1 base short, with 9 bases between. Germline V gene lookup returns CDR1 MNHEY and CDR2 SVGEGT. This CDR3 comprises 15 residues. CDR3 in DNA: TGTGCCAGCAGTTACTCTAGCTGGAGGAACACTGAAGCTTTCTTT. Translated: CASSYSSWRNTEAFF.

With regard to this clonotype: One base away lies a much larger clone, so this may be a sequencing read error. This chain joins TRBV12-3 or TRBV12-4 and TRBJ2-5; 8 bases are shared with TRBD1. With V trimmed by 2 bases and J by 6 bases, 5 bases remained unmatched. CDR3 size: 14 residues. Written as DNA, the CDR3 is TGTGCCAGCAGTTTAACAGGGGGACGGAAGACCCAGTACTTC. The encoded protein is CASSLTGGRKTQYF.

This clonotype rates as medium-sized. The genes are TRBV6-1 and TRBJ1-1; no firm D call. The CDR3 is 14 amino acids. The V end was cut by 4 bases, the J end by 1 base, with 10 bases between. Germline assignment: CDR1 MNHNS and CDR2 SASEGT. The CDR3 reads CASSAPSSNTEAFF. CDR3 sequence (DNA): TGTGCCAGCAGTGCCCCATCTTCGAACACTGAAGCTTTCTTT.

This clonotype was seen more than once but under ten times. The chain uses TRBV7-2 and TRBJ2-5, with 8 bases identical to TRBD2. The germline gives CDR1 SGHTA, CDR2 FQGNSA. The CDR3 covers 14 residues. Trimming removed 5 bases from V and 5 bases from J; junction bases left unmatched: 7. Written as DNA, the CDR3 is TGTGCCAGCAGCCGGGCGGGGGGAAGGGAGACCCAGTACTTC. This sequence encodes CASSRAGGRETQYF.